These 16 T cell receptor beta chains share one sample of origin, sequenced in a study of shared clonotypes between healthy human individuals. Assay: immunoSEQ multiplex PCR; the TCRdb copy retains only in-frame clones and omits some. The repertoire holds a few hundred thousand clones, with under 80% as singletons. The sequencing input was memory CD4+ T cells sorted from blood. The sample's subset: CD45RA-negative fraction. Receptors were obtained from a man aged 25-40 years in good health.

V usage is TRBV5-1 and J usage is TRBJ1-1; D possibly corresponds to TRBD1 (5 bases). This CDR3 contains 14 residues. Germline CDR1 reads SGHRS; CDR2 reads YFSETQ. The ends were cut back, 4 bases at V and 4 bases at J, with 14 bases in the middle. This CDR3 is CASSTLTGGTEAFF. For the CDR3, the DNA is TGCGCCAGCAGCACCCTGACGGGGGGCACTGAAGCTTTCTTT. Complete variable domain (other parts from reference TRBV5-1 and TRBJ1-1): KAGVTQTPRYLIKTRGQQVTLSCSPISGHRSVSWYQQTPGQGLQFLFEYFSETQRNKGNFPGRFSGRQFSNSRSEMNVSTLELGDSALYLCASSTLTGGTEAFFGQGTRLTVV.

This sequence joins TRBV6-6 and TRBJ1-1, with a tentative D call TRBD1 (5 bases). V was pared by 4 bases and J by 1 base, with 13 bases between. This CDR3 is 15 amino acids long. Looked up from germline, CDR1 is MNHNY and CDR2 is SVGAGI (reference sequence). CDR3 loop: CASSFVGGGNTEAFF. As DNA, the CDR3 is TGTGCCAGCAGTTTTGTCGGGGGGGGGAACACTGAAGCTTTCTTT.

This chain's CDR3 is CATRAGGRYGYTF. CDR3 nucleotides: TGTGCAACTAGAGCAGGGGGTCGTTATGGCTACACCTTC. This rearrangement joins TRBV19 to TRBJ1-2; 7 positions agree with TRBD1. Germline CDR1 and CDR2: LNHDA and SQIVND (reference sequence). The CDR3 contains 13 residues.

This chain links TRBV25-1 with TRBJ2-7, with TRBD1 matching 7 bases. Germline V gene data show CDR1 as MGHDK and CDR2 as SYGVNS. J was trimmed by 4 bases and V by 8 bases; bases with no gene match: 5. The CDR3 loop spans 12 amino acids. CDR3 nucleotide sequence: TGTGCCAGCCGGACAGGCCAATACGAGCAGTACTTC. This gives the protein CASRTGQYEQYF.

This clone was detected ten times or more. V is TRBV28 and J is TRBJ1-3; 7 bases are shared with TRBD1. This CDR3 comprises 17 residues. Per germline, CDR1 MDHEN and CDR2 SYDVKM. Trimming took 4 bases from V and 0 from J; bases not matched to a gene: 9. CDR3 protein: CASSSLTGAGSGNTIYF. The CDR3 nucleotides read TGTGCCAGCAGTTCCCTTACAGGGGCGGGCTCTGGAAACACCATATATTTT. The complete variable domain, with remaining parts taken from reference TRBV28 and TRBJ1-3, reads DVKVTQSSRYLVKRTGEKVFLECVQDMDHENMFWYRQDPGLGLRLIYFSYDVKMKEKGDIPEGYSVSREKKERFSLILESASTNQTSMYLCASSSLTGAGSGNTIYFGEGSWLTVV.

This chain joins TRBV5-1 and TRBJ2-7; D might be TRBD2 (6 bases). Germline assignment: CDR1 SGHRS and CDR2 YFSETQ. V was trimmed by 1 base and J by 0 bases, leaving 23 bases between them. The CDR3 length is 19 residues. The CDR3, as DNA: TGCGCCAGCAGCTTGAATCCGAGTAGCGGCCGATATAGCTCCTACGAGCAGTACTTC. Amino acids: CASSLNPSSGRYSSYEQYF.

This clone was seen more than once but under ten times. The V and J genes are TRBV19 and TRBJ2-7; possible D gene TRBD1, 6 bases. V was clipped by 0 bases and J by 2 bases, with 14 bases between them. The CDR3 sequence is 16 residues long. The V gene's germline CDR1 is LNHDA and CDR2 SQIVND (reference sequence). The CDR3 loop is CASSIDGGGTTYEQYF. The CDR3 DNA follows: TGTGCCAGTAGTATAGATGGGGGCGGAACTACCTACGAGCAGTACTTC.

CDR3 coding DNA: TGTGCCAGCACCCCTCGCACTAGCGGCCTCTACGAGCAGTACTTC. Translating gives CASTPRTSGLYEQYF. The rearrangement joins TRBV7-2 to TRBJ2-7; 8 nucleotides line up with TRBD2. V shed 7 bases, J shed 3 bases, and the junction held 11 bases outside the gene matches. CDR1 is SGHTA and CDR2 is FQGNSA in the germline V gene. This CDR3 has 15 amino acids.

About this clone itself: One end of the junction fails to match germline, which may point to a read error. The chain combines TRBV18 with TRBJ2-5, with D uncertain. The germline V gene has CDR1 KGHSH and CDR2 LQKENI. The CDR3 has 12 residues. The CDR3 coding sequence is TGTGCCAGCTCACCCCAACAAGAGGCCCAGTACTTC. This encodes CASSPQQEAQYF.

CDR3 residues: CASSMNRGSTYNEQFF. The CDR3 nucleotides read TGTGCCAGCAGCATGAACAGGGGGTCTACCTACAATGAGCAGTTCTTC. The chain links TRBV5-4 to TRBJ2-1; 8 nucleotides align to TRBD1. Losses at the gene ends were 4 bases for V and 2 bases for J; bases not matched to a gene: 8. CDR3 length: 16 amino acids. Germline values: CDR1 SGHNT, CDR2 YYREEE (reference sequence).

This clone was observed a single time. The rearrangement uses TRBV5-4 and TRBJ2-3, with TRBD2 matching over 8 bases. The J segment lost 0 bases and the V segment lost 3 bases, leaving 6 bases of the junction unmatched. Germline V gene lookup returns CDR1 SGHNT and CDR2 YYREEE (reference sequence). The CDR3 has 16 amino acids. The CDR3 region is CASSSYSSGSTDTQYF. The CDR3 nucleotides are TGTGCCAGCAGCTCCTACTCTAGCGGGAGCACAGATACGCAGTATTTT.

This clone was counted only a few times. This CDR3 reads CASSDAGIQPQHF. CDR3 nucleotide sequence: TGTGCCAGCAGTGACGCAGGGATCCAGCCCCAGCATTTT. The chain has TRBV6-1 and TRBJ1-5; weak D call: TRBD1 (5 bases). V gave up 3 bases and J gave up 7 bases, with 10 bases separating them. In germline, CDR1 is MNHNS, CDR2 SASEGT. CDR3 size: 13 residues.

This chain links TRBV11-2 with TRBJ1-2; D is perhaps TRBD1 (6 bases). The CDR3 loop spans 15 amino acids. Germline CDR1 and CDR2: SGHAT and FQNNGV. Trimming removed 2 bases from V and 5 bases from J, with 15 bases in between. This CDR3 is CASSLMGAQGYGYTF. In nucleotides, the CDR3 is TGTGCCAGCAGCTTAATGGGGGCGCAGGGGTATGGCTACACCTTC.

This clone was seen more than once but under ten times. The CDR3: CASSQGLAGVEQYF. The CDR3 nucleotides read TGTGCCAGCAGCCAAGGACTAGCGGGAGTCGAGCAGTACTTC. V gene TRBV7-6 combines with J gene TRBJ2-7; 13 nucleotides match TRBD2. J was trimmed by 6 bases and V by 5 bases; bases with no gene match: 4. This CDR3 is 14 amino acids long. Germline V gene lookup returns CDR1 SGHVS and CDR2 FNYEAQ.

This clone was observed a few times. The same CDR3 arises from other DNA sequences in this sample as well. This chain links TRBV28 with TRBJ1-4; D remains ambiguous. CDR3 size: 11 residues. The V and J ends lost 5 bases and 8 bases respectively, with 6 bases between them. In germline, CDR1 is MDHEN, CDR2 SYDVKM. CDR3 sequence: CASSLREKLFF. CDR3 nucleotide sequence: TGTGCCAGCAGTCTCCGGGAAAAACTGTTTTTT.

V gene TRBV27 combines with J gene TRBJ2-3; 8 nucleotides line up with TRBD2. V dropped 3 bases and J dropped 2; count of bases not matched to a gene: 7. The CDR3 runs to 16 residues. CDR1 is MNHEY, CDR2 SMNVEV, per germline (reference sequence). CDR3 loop: CASSFFGSGTTDTQYF. Written as DNA, the CDR3 is TGTGCCAGCAGTTTTTTTGGTAGCGGGACCACAGATACGCAGTATTTT.